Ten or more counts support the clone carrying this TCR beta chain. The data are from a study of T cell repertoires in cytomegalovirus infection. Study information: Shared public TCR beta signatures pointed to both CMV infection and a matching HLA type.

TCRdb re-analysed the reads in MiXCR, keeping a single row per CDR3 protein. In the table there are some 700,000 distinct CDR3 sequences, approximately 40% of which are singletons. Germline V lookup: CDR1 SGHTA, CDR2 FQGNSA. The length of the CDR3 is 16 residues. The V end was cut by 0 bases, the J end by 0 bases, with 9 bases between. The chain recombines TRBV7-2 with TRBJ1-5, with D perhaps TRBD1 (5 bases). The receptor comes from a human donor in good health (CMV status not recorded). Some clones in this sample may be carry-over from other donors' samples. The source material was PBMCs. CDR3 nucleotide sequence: TGTGCCAGCAGCTTAGCGACAGCGATTAGCAATCAGCCCCAGCATTTT. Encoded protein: CASSLATAISNQPQHF. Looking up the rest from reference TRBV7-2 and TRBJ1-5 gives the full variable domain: GAGVSQSPSNKVTEKGKDVELRCDPISGHTALYWYRQSLGQGLEFLIYFQGNSAPDKSGLPSDRFSAERTGGSVSTLTIQRTQQEDSAVYLCASSLATAISNQPQHFGDGTRLSIL.